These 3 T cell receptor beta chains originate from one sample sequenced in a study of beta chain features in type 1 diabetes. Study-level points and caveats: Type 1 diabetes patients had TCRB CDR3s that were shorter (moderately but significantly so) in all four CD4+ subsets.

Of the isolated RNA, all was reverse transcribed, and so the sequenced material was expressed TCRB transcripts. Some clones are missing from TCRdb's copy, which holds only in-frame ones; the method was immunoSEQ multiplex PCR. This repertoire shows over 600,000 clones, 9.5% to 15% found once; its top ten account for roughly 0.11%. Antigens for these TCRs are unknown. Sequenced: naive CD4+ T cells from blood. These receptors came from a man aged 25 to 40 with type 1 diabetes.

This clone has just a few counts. The CDR3 protein is CASSQDGGRGAFF. CDR3 sequence (DNA): TGCGCCAGCAGCCAAGATGGAGGAAGGGGTGCTTTCTTT. This chain uses TRBV4-3 with TRBJ1-1; possible D gene TRBD1, 5 bases. Between the trimmed V and J ends, which lost 0 bases and 11 bases, there was a span of 13 bases. The CDR3 length is 13 residues. Germline V CDR1 and CDR2: LGHNA, YSLEER.

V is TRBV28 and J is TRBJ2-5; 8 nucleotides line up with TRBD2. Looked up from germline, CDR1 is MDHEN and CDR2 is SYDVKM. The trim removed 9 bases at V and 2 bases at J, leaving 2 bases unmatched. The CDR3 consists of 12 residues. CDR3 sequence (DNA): TGTGCCAGTGGACTAGCTCAAGAGACCCAGTACTTC. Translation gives CASGLAQETQYF.

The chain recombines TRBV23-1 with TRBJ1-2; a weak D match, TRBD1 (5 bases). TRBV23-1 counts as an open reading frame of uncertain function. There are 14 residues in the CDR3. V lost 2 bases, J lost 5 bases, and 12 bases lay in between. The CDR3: CASSQGGNHYGYTF. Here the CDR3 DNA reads TGCGCCAGCAGTCAAGGGGGGAACCATTATGGCTACACCTTC.